Each of the 11 T cell receptor beta chains below was sequenced from the same sample in a study of blood T cell repertoires in COVID-19. TCRdb's table, derived via immunoSEQ multiplex PCR, lists solely in-frame clones and lacks some. The table shows over 80,000 clones, with more than 85% occurring only once. Sequenced: peripheral blood. The receptors come from a man aged 55 to 70 with acute or convalescent COVID-19.

The rearrangement uses TRBV11-3 and TRBJ2-3, with D perhaps TRBD1 (6 bases). Per the germline V gene, CDR1 is SGHNT and CDR2 is YENEEA. This CDR3 contains 14 residues. The germline V and J ends were trimmed by 5 bases and 1 base, with 10 bases remaining between them. The CDR3 bases are TGTGCCAGCAGCCCTCGACAGGGCACAGATACGCAGTATTTT. Protein sequence: CASSPRQGTDTQYF.

The chain uses TRBV6-4 and TRBJ1-5; possibly TRBD1 for D (6 bases). The CDR3 totals 14 residues. CDR1 and CDR2 (germline): MRHNA, SNTAGT. Trimming shortened V by 3 bases and J by 5 bases, and 11 bases separated the two germline ends. CDR3 amino acids: CASSEIGGHQPQHF. CDR3 nucleotides: TGTGCCAGCAGTGAAATAGGGGGACATCAGCCCCAGCATTTT.

V gene TRBV6-2 or TRBV6-3 combines with J gene TRBJ2-3, with 8 bases that match TRBD2. CDR3 size: 18 residues. Germline trimming cut 0 bases from V and 5 bases from J; bases unmatched to any gene: 13. Germline lookup yields CDR1 MNHEY and CDR2 SVGEGT. CDR3 protein: CASSYSIPPGLGIDTQYF. CDR3 bases: TGTGCCAGCAGTTACTCGATACCCCCGGGACTAGGAATAGATACGCAGTATTTT.

The chain uses TRBV6-6 and TRBJ1-1; D is undetermined. Germline V gene data show CDR1 as MNHNY and CDR2 as SVGAGI (reference sequence). Trimming stripped 8 bases from V and 6 bases from J, with 13 bases between. The CDR3 length is 12 residues. In DNA form, the CDR3 reads TGTGCCAGCCGGTACTTCGGGGCTGAAGCTTTCTTT. Its protein product is CASRYFGAEAFF.

The chain employs TRBV7-9 and TRBJ1-2, with TRBD1 as a possible D gene (6 bases). The germline gives CDR1 SEHNR, CDR2 FQNEAQ (reference sequence). Between the trimmed V and J ends, which lost 3 bases and 4 bases, there was a span of 9 bases. The CDR3 totals 13 residues. This CDR3 is CASSFTGIYGYTF. Here the CDR3 DNA reads TGTGCCAGCAGCTTCACAGGGATCTATGGCTACACCTTC.

This clone was observed once. This chain uses TRBV9 with TRBJ2-7, with TRBD2 matching 8 bases. Germline V gene lookup returns CDR1 SGDLS and CDR2 YYNGEE. The trim removed 4 bases at V and 3 bases at J, leaving 9 bases unmatched. The CDR3 contains 15 residues. The CDR3 bases are TGTGCCAGCAGCTTAGGGTGGAGCGGGAGCTACGAGCAGTACTTC. The encoded protein is CASSLGWSGSYEQYF.

The V gene is TRBV7-9, the J gene TRBJ1-1; tentatively, D is TRBD1 (5 bases). Germline CDR1 is SEHNR and CDR2 is FQNEAQ (reference sequence). The CDR3 sequence is 11 residues long. Trimming cost V 5 bases and J 8 bases, with 9 bases left between them. The CDR3 coding sequence is TGTGCCAGCAGCCCGACAGCGGAAGCTTTCTTT. It translates to CASSPTAEAFF. The whole variable domain, remainder taken from reference TRBV7-9 and TRBJ1-1, is DTGVSQNPRHKITKRGQNVTFRCDPISEHNRLYWYRQTLGQGPEFLTYFQNEAQLEKSRLLSDRFSAERPKGSFSTLEIQRTEQGDSAMYLCASSPTAEAFFGQGTRLTVV.

V and J are TRBV11-2 and TRBJ2-7; D is unresolved. Trimming removed 0 bases at V and 3 bases at J, with 6 bases between. Germline loops: CDR1 SGHAT, CDR2 FQNNGV. The length of the CDR3 is 13 residues. The CDR3, as DNA: TGTGCCAGCAGCTTAGATAGCCGCTACGAGCAGTACTTC. It yields the protein CASSLDSRYEQYF.

This clone was recorded only once. The rearrangement uses TRBV18 and TRBJ2-1; 12 nucleotides match TRBD2. CDR3 length: 17 amino acids. V shed 0 bases and J 6 bases; nucleotides not matched to a gene: 6. Germline V lookup: CDR1 KGHSH, CDR2 LQKENI. The CDR3 reads CASSPPTSGRGGNEQFF. CDR3 nucleotides: TGTGCCAGCTCACCACCGACTAGCGGGAGAGGGGGCAATGAGCAGTTCTTC.

The chain recombines TRBV2 with TRBJ2-2, with D possibly matching TRBD1 (5 bases). The CDR3 has 15 residues. Germline assignment: CDR1 SNHLY and CDR2 FYNNEI. The germline V and J ends were trimmed by 5 bases and 3 bases, with 13 bases remaining between them. CDR3 bases: TGTGCCAGCAGTTGGGGCAGAGGAGACACCGGGGAGCTGTTTTTT. Residues: CASSWGRGDTGELFF.

V usage is TRBV6-2 or TRBV6-3 and J usage is TRBJ1-2; D is uncertain. Germline V CDR1 and CDR2: MNHEY, SVGEGT. V was pared by 2 bases and J by 1 base, with 5 bases between. The length of the CDR3 is 13 residues. The CDR3 sequence: CASSYQNNYGYTF. The CDR3 DNA reads as TGTGCCAGCAGTTACCAGAATAACTATGGCTACACCTTC.